This T cell receptor (beta chain) was recorded in a study of blood T cell repertoires in COVID-19. Trimming removed 6 bases from V and 8 bases from J; junction bases left unmatched: 10. CDR1 is MNHEY, CDR2 SVGAGI, per germline. This CDR3 comprises 15 residues. Authors' processing steps: For nucleated cells, counts were estimated from reference gene primer amplification. Clones were read by immunoSEQ multiplex PCR, and TCRdb kept only the in-frame ones, dropping some. D and trimming were read from the DNA, whereas the V and J calls and clone size are those reported in that table. The table lists hundreds of thousands of clones, about 91% of them singletons.

The chain employs TRBV6-5 and TRBJ1-4; 9 positions agree with TRBD1. The sample taken for sequencing was peripheral blood. This TCR came from a woman aged 30 to 39 who had recovered from COVID-19. The CDR3: CASRLRQGDGEKLFF. The DNA of the CDR3 is TGTGCCAGCAGGCTTCGACAGGGGGATGGAGAAAAACTGTTTTTT.